Below, 18 T cell receptor beta chains from the same sample are listed, as sequenced in a study of blood T cell repertoires in COVID-19. Data came from immunoSEQ multiplex PCR; TCRdb stores just in-frame clones and leaves some out. Of tens of thousands of clones listed, roughly 80% are singletons. Sequences were obtained from peripheral blood. These receptors all come from a man between 70 and 80 years old with COVID-19, enrolled during active disease.

V and J are TRBV24-1 and TRBJ2-1, with 10 bases fitting TRBD1. CDR3 length equals 16 residues. Germline V CDR1 and CDR2: KGHDR, SFDVKD. Unmatched junction bases numbered 5, after V lost 4 bases and J lost 3 bases. CDR3 residues: CATSDRQGARYNEQFF. CDR3 nucleotide sequence: TGTGCCACCAGTGACCGACAGGGGGCGCGCTACAATGAGCAGTTCTTC.

The rearrangement joins TRBV30 to TRBJ2-3, with 7 bases matching TRBD1. From germline, CDR1 is GTSNPN and CDR2 SVGIG (reference sequence). Trimming removed 0 bases from V and 8 bases from J; junction bases left unmatched: 5. CDR3 length: 13 amino acids. The CDR3 here is CAWSVQGTLTQYF. The CDR3 coding sequence is TGTGCCTGGAGTGTACAGGGGACCCTTACGCAGTATTTT.

This clone is judged medium-sized. The chain has TRBV28 and TRBJ1-3, with D unresolved. V lost 6 bases and J 3 bases, leaving 12 bases between the germline ends. This CDR3 contains 14 residues. Looked up from germline, CDR1 is MDHEN and CDR2 is SYDVKM. The CDR3 sequence: CASSRTGSGNTIYF. In nucleotides, the CDR3 is TGTGCCAGCAGCCGTACGGGGAGTGGAAACACCATATATTTT.

The chain links TRBV9 to TRBJ2-3, with D possibly being TRBD1 (6 bases). The CDR3 is 18 residues long. Looked up from germline, CDR1 is SGDLS and CDR2 is YYNGEE. Deletions cut 10 bases from V and 2 bases from J, with 29 bases between. The CDR3 DNA reads TGTGCCCCTAGGGCGGCGGGCCTTACGTGGGGACACACAGATACGCAGTATTTT. Its translation is CAPRAAGLTWGHTDTQYF.

This chain links TRBV7-9 with TRBJ2-5; D gene uncertain. V was trimmed by 5 bases and J by 4 bases, leaving 8 bases between them. In germline, CDR1 is SEHNR, CDR2 FQNEAQ (reference sequence). The CDR3 contains 12 residues. CDR3: CASSQSGETQYF. In nucleotides, the CDR3 is TGTGCCAGCAGCCAGTCGGGAGAGACCCAGTACTTC.

This clone is judged medium-sized. The rearrangement uses TRBV10-2 and TRBJ1-6, with a tentative D call TRBD1 (5 bases). Trimming left V 8 bases short and J 0 bases short, with 11 bases between. The length of the CDR3 is 15 residues. Germline-derived CDR1 and CDR2 are WSHSY and SAAADI. This CDR3 is CASLGTGSYNSPLHF. For the CDR3, the DNA is TGCGCCAGCTTGGGTACAGGCTCCTATAATTCACCCCTCCACTTT.

The J gene is TRBJ2-7, the V gene TRBV7-2; D is perhaps TRBD2 (5 bases). Deletions cut 5 bases from V and 2 bases from J, with 16 bases between. Germline values: CDR1 SGHTA, CDR2 FQGNSA. The CDR3 loop spans 15 amino acids. For the CDR3, the DNA is TGTGCCAGCAGCCCCCAGTCGCTAGCCACCTACGAGCAGTACTTC. Translation: CASSPQSLATYEQYF.

Only one count was recorded for this clone. This chain's CDR3 is CASSLWGAGANVLTF. In nucleotides, the CDR3 is TGTGCCAGCAGCTTATGGGGAGCTGGGGCCAACGTCCTGACTTTC. The chain uses TRBV7-3 and TRBJ2-6, with D perhaps matching TRBD2 (5 bases). The V gene's germline CDR1 is SGHTA and CDR2 FQGTGA. This CDR3 contains 15 residues. V was shortened by 2 bases and J by 2 bases, with 7 bases between the two germline ends.

This chain links TRBV18 with TRBJ1-2, with 10 bases aligning to TRBD1. Per the germline V gene, CDR1 is KGHSH and CDR2 is LQKENI. Trimming removed 3 bases from V and 4 bases from J; junction bases left unmatched: 2. This CDR3 comprises 14 residues. The CDR3 nucleotides are TGTGCCAGCTCACCCGGGACAGGGGCCTATGGCTACACCTTC. It is translated as CASSPGTGAYGYTF. Drawing the rest from reference TRBV18 and TRBJ1-2, the complete variable domain is NAGVMQNPRHLVRRRGQEARLRCSPMKGHSHVYWYRQLPEEGLKFMVYLQKENIIDESGMPKERFSAEFPKEGPSILRIQQVVRGDSAAYFCASSPGTGAYGYTFGSGTRLTVV.

The chain joins TRBV19 to TRBJ1-2; TRBD1 matches at 12 bases. CDR1 and CDR2 from the germline V gene are LNHDA and SQIVND (reference sequence). CDR3 size: 17 residues. The junction had 11 bases not matched to a gene; V was cut back by 3 bases and J by 6 bases. CDR3 residues: CASSMGLPGQGADGYTF. CDR3 bases: TGTGCCAGTAGTATGGGGCTTCCGGGACAGGGGGCGGATGGCTACACCTTC.

The chain combines TRBV7-2 with TRBJ1-1, with D possibly TRBD1 on 5 matching bases. V was trimmed by 6 bases and J by 3 bases, leaving 14 bases between them. In germline, CDR1 is SGHTA, CDR2 FQGNSA. There are 14 residues in the CDR3. The CDR3 region is CASSSGSIYTEAFF. The DNA of the CDR3 is TGTGCCAGCAGTTCAGGGTCGATCTACACTGAAGCTTTCTTT.

The chain joins TRBV5-4 to TRBJ1-1; D might be TRBD1 (5 bases). Germline V CDR1 and CDR2: SGHNT, YYREEE (reference sequence). The CDR3 sequence is 15 residues long. The V and J ends lost 4 bases and 2 bases respectively, with 15 bases between them. In nucleotides, the CDR3 is TGTGCCAGCAGCGCCTACGGCCAGGGTAACACTGAAGCTTTCTTT. As protein: CASSAYGQGNTEAFF.

V gene TRBV5-6 combines with J gene TRBJ2-7; 13 bases are shared with TRBD2. The germline V gene has CDR1 SGHDT and CDR2 YYEEEE. The V gene end was trimmed by 5 bases and the J gene end by 5 bases; junction bases not matched to a gene: 7. The CDR3 runs 15 residues. CDR3 region: CASSYAGTSGNEQYF. The CDR3 DNA follows: TGTGCCAGCAGTTACGCCGGGACTAGCGGGAACGAGCAGTACTTC.

The chain couples TRBV5-1 to TRBJ1-5; 7 bases map to TRBD1. The J segment lost 3 bases and the V segment lost 0 bases, leaving 3 bases of the junction unmatched. Germline lookup yields CDR1 SGHRS and CDR2 YFSETQ. This CDR3 is built from 15 residues. The CDR3 sequence is CASSLGQGDNQPQHF. As DNA, the CDR3 is TGCGCCAGCAGCTTGGGACAGGGAGACAATCAGCCCCAGCATTTT.

The chain is built from TRBV7-9 and TRBJ1-1; unclear D gene. Trimming cost V 7 bases and J 0 bases, with 12 bases left between them. The germline V gene has CDR1 SEHNR and CDR2 FQNEAQ (reference sequence). The CDR3 totals 14 residues. The CDR3 DNA sequence: TGTGCCAGCACCGAGGGAGTCATGAACACTGAAGCTTTCTTT. It specifies CASTEGVMNTEAFF.

This sequence joins TRBV28 and TRBJ2-5; tentatively, D is TRBD1 (5 bases). CDR3 size: 16 residues. Germline CDR1 MDHEN, CDR2 SYDVKM. Trimming took 3 bases from V and 4 from J, leaving 18 bases between them. DNA for the CDR3: TGTGCCAGCAGTTTTTCGACAGAGTCTGGGTTAGAGACCCAGTACTTC. As protein: CASSFSTESGLETQYF.

The chain links TRBV18 to TRBJ1-5, with no clear D. V was shortened by 2 bases and J by 7 bases, with 12 bases between the two germline ends. This CDR3 contains 14 residues. From germline, CDR1 is KGHSH and CDR2 LQKENI. CDR3 in amino acids: CASSPLRASQPQHF. The CDR3 coding sequence is TGTGCCAGCTCACCATTGAGGGCATCGCAGCCCCAGCATTTT.

V and J are TRBV5-1 and TRBJ2-1; the D gene is possibly TRBD2 (6 bases). CDR3 length equals 17 residues. V was pared by 3 bases and J by 4 bases, with 20 bases between. Germline V CDR1 and CDR2: SGHRS, YFSETQ. The CDR3 spells CASSSSSPSAPYNEQFF. Written as DNA, the CDR3 is TGCGCCAGCAGCTCCTCTTCTCCTAGCGCACCTTACAATGAGCAGTTCTTC.